This T cell receptor (beta chain) was sequenced for a study of graft-versus-host responses after intestinal transplantation (dated by TCRdb to the early 2020s). Turning to the overall study: Recipients received multivisceral, liver-intestinal, or isolated intestinal transplants. Every recipient was given anti-thymocyte globulin induction, followed by around three years of maintenance tacrolimus and steroids. Bulk TCR-beta CDR3 sequencing was used to track graft-versus-host and host-versus-graft alloreactive T cell clones in the graft, circulation and bone marrow after intestinal transplantation. Alloreactive clones were identified by sequencing pre-transplant mixed lymphocyte reaction products and comparing these products with unstimulated pre-transplant donor and recipient T cells. The cohort enrolled fewer than 25 intestinal transplant recipients including one retransplant, and a few patients lacking pretransplant specimens were excluded. Donor T cell macrochimerism was defined as a peak of at least 4% donor T cells among recipient peripheral blood mononuclear cells. Rather than going through the commercial service, samples from three later patients were sequenced in-house on an Illumina MiSeq and processed with MiXCR.

Blood samples were collected up to 4 times in the first month after transplant and then at least monthly when available. The library was built by means of the immunoSEQ multiplex PCR assay. For most patients, high-throughput TCR-beta CDR3 sequencing of genomic DNA was performed by Adaptive Biotechnologies. The study's own analysis went as follows. Adaptive's ImmunoSEQ software supplied the TCR sequencing data for 15 to 20 patients, while MiXCR and VDJtools were used to process a few other patients. CDR3 nucleotide sequences shared between donor and recipient were removed because their origin could not be assigned. Alloreactive clones required at least 2-fold expansion over unstimulated cells and minimum CFSE-low frequency of 0.002% (template counts) or 0.001% (read counts). Clones detected in sequenced pre-transplant spleen, lymph node, or MLR CFSE-low populations of the donor or recipient were defined as mappable. The cumulative frequency of alloreactive clones was calculated as a percentage of all sequences, weighted by copy number. Here the immuneACCESS table is served through TCRdb, limited to in-frame sequences with V and J called. Missing clones are a known gap in these copies; in checked studies unresolved V genes cover under half, and the rest lacks a known reason. For V, J and clone size, that table is used; D and trimming come from the DNA. The sample yields 98,000 or so clones; roughly 88% were counted once. Jointly, the top ten make up 1.4% of the sample.

The CDR1 and CDR2 encoded by the germline V gene (reference sequence) are SGHKS and YYEKEE. The CDR3 measures 15 amino acids from cysteine to phenylalanine. Solely the CDR3 DNA is kept, with 45 bases framed from the first base. The trim is 0 bases for V and 4 bases for J, with a gap of 13 bases between the germline ends. With regard to this clone: The clone's antigen remains unknown. There are no base qualities to consult, and no much larger clone falls within one base.

Overall study outcomes, separate from this receptor: GvH clones were found in recipient bone marrow, and some of the GvH clones appeared earlier in ileal mucosa or blood, which is consistent with an intestinal mucosal origin. Patients with donor T cell macrochimerism had high GvH to HvG T cell clonal ratios in their allografts. Conclusions were limited by the relatively low number and heterogeneity of intestinal transplant patients. Early after transplant, peak levels of circulating GvH clones were found to be associated with declines in HvG clones.

The sequence was obtained from a human patient who received an intestinal transplant, so some T cells may come from the graft donor. The sequence joins TRBV5-5 to TRBJ2-5, and perhaps TRBD2 as D gene, on 6 matching bases. The source was PBMCs, collected 255 days after intestinal transplant. The CDR3 sequence is CASSLVRAEGETQYF. The DNA is TGTGCCAGCAGCTTGGTCAGAGCGGAGGGAGAGACCCAGTACTTC. The full variable domain, with segments outside the CDR3 supplied by the reference TRBV5-5 and TRBJ2-5 proteins, appears as DAGVTQSPTHLIKTRGQQVTLRCSPISGHKSVSWYQQVLGQGPQFIFQYYEKEERGRGNFPDRFSARQFPNYSSELNVNALLLGDSALYLCASSLVRAEGETQYFGPGTRLLVL.